The clone carrying this TCR beta chain was picked up a small number of times. Its specificity is not known. The sample is drawn from a study of early T cells in non-severe SARS-CoV-2 infection. Study at large: Sequenced material consisted of bulk RNA (from unsorted whole blood), and chains were unpaired.

Researchers tagged individual cDNA molecules with unique molecular identifiers. Using its own MiXCR run on the 5' RACE reads, TCRdb lists one record per CDR3 protein. The profile shows tens of thousands of distinct CDR3 sequences, roughly 11% of them singletons. Study conclusions and caveats: VDJdb matching, biased toward anti-spike CD8 responses, missed private and CD4 specificities.

The germline V gene encodes CDR1 DFQATT and CDR2 SNEGSKA (reference sequence). V trimming: 0 bases; J trimming: 5 bases; junction bases outside the gene matches: 9. The CDR3 covers 16 residues. This TCR was sampled from an adult who was a healthcare worker with PCR-confirmed SARS-CoV-2 infection or an uninfected control (not recorded which). The chain recombines TRBV20-1 with TRBJ2-1, with 8 nucleotides matching TRBD2. Source material: whole blood. The chain's CDR3 is CSARDRRAGVHNEQFF. The DNA of the CDR3 is TGCAGTGCTAGAGATAGGCGAGCGGGAGTTCACAATGAGCAGTTCTTC.